A single sample gave rise to the 3 T cell receptor beta chains below, sequenced in a study of T-cell memory formation after mild COVID-19. TCRdb reanalysed the 5' RACE reads using MiXCR and keeps one entry per CDR3 protein. The repertoire has 300,000 to 400,000 distinct CDR3 sequences, approximately 16% of them found once; the top ten carry around 22%. Sequenced material: PBMCs or a T cell subset sorted from them (not recorded which). The source of these receptors is a man aged 18 to 29 who had mild COVID-19 (a few samples of this study predate the infection). Cell type and time point are not known.

This clonotype was observed a single time. The V call is TRBV7-2, the J call TRBJ1-1; D gene uncertain. V shed 5 bases and J shed 0 bases, with 10 bases lying between them. CDR3 length: 14 amino acids. Germline CDR1 SGHTA, CDR2 FQGNSA. The CDR3 DNA reads TGTGCCAGCAGCCTAACAACCATGAACACTGAAGCTTTCTTT. Its translation is CASSLTTMNTEAFF.

The chain combines TRBV5-1 with TRBJ2-3; D is possibly TRBD2 (6 bases). The CDR3 loop spans 16 amino acids. The germline gives CDR1 SGHRS, CDR2 YFSETQ. V lost 3 bases, J lost 1 base, and 15 bases lay in between. This CDR3 is CASSSLGGRGTDTQYF. The CDR3 region has the DNA TGCGCCAGCAGCTCCCTGGGGGGTCGGGGCACAGATACGCAGTATTTT. Full variable domain (remainder filled in from reference TRBV5-1 and TRBJ2-3): KAGVTQTPRYLIKTRGQQVTLSCSPISGHRSVSWYQQTPGQGLQFLFEYFSETQRNKGNFPGRFSGRQFSNSRSEMNVSTLELGDSALYLCASSSLGGRGTDTQYFGPGTRLTVL.

This clonotype was detected only a few times. The V call is TRBV5-1, the J call TRBJ2-7; 11 bases map to TRBD1. With 4 bases clipped from V and 5 bases from J, the junction kept 11 bases outside the gene matches. This CDR3 is built from 16 residues. Germline assignment: CDR1 SGHRS and CDR2 YFSETQ. The CDR3 nucleotides read TGCGCCAGCAGCATCCCATCGCCGGGACAGGGGGACGAGCAGTACTTC. Its protein product is CASSIPSPGQGDEQYF.